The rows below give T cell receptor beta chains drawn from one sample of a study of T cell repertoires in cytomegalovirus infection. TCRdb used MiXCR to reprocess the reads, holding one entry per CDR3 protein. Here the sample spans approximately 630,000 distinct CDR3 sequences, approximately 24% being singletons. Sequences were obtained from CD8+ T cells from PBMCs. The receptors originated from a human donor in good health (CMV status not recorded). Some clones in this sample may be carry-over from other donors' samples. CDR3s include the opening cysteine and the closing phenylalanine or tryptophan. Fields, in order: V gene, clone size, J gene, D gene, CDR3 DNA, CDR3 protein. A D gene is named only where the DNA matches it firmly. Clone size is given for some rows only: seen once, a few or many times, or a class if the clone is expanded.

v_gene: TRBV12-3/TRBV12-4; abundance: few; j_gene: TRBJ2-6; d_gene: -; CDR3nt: TGTGCCAGCAGTTCTCCATGGTCTGGGGCCAACGTCCTGACTTTC; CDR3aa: CASSSPWSGANVLTF
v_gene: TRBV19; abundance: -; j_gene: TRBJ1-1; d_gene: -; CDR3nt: TGTGCCAGTAGTACACGGACCTTGAACACTGAAGCTTTCTTT; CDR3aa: CASSTRTLNTEAFF
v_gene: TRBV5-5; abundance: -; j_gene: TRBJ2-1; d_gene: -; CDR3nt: TGTGCCAGCAGCTTGGAGGGGCGTCGGGATGAGCAGTTCTTC; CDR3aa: CASSLEGRRDEQFF
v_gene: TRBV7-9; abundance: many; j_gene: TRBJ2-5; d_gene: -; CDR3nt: TGTGCCAGCAGCTTAGTAATAGGCGGGCCAGAGACCCAGTACTTC; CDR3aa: CASSLVIGGPETQYF
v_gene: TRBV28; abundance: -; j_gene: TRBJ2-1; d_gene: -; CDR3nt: TGTGCCAGCAGTTGGGGGGACGGTTTCAATGAGCAGTTCTTC; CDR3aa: CASSWGDGFNEQFF
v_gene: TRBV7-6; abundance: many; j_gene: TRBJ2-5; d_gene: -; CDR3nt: TGTGCCAGCAGCTACCGGGACTCCAGGGAGACCCAGTACTTC; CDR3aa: CASSYRDSRETQYF
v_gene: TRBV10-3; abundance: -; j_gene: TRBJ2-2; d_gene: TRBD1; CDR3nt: TGTGCCATCAGCGGCGAACTTGGGACAGGCCCGCGGGAGCTGTTTTTT; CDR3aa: CAISGELGTGPRELFF
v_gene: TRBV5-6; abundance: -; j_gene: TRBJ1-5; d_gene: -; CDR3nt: TGTGCCAGCAGCTCTTTCTTGGGGCCGGCGGATCAGCCCCAGCATTTT; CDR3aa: CASSSFLGPADQPQHF
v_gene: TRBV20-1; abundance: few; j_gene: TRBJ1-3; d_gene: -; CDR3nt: TGCAGTGCTAGAGCTAGCAGGGGATCTGGAAACACCATATATTTT; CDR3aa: CSARASRGSGNTIYF
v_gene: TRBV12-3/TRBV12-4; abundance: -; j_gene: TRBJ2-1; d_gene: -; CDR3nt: TGTGCCAGCAGTTTACGGCGGGGCCACAATGAGCAGTTCTTC; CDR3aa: CASSLRRGHNEQFF
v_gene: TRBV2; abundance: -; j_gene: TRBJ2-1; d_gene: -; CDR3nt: TGTGCCAGCAGTGAACCACTCCTTGGCTCCTACAATGAGCAGTTCTTC; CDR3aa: CASSEPLLGSYNEQFF
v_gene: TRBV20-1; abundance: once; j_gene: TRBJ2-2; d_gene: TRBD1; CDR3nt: TGCAGTGCTAGAGGGGGACAGACGAACACCGGGGAGCTGTTTTTT; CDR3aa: CSARGGQTNTGELFF
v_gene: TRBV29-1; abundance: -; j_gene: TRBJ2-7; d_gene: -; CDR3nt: TGCAGCGTTGAAACAACGGTGGCCTACGAGCAGTACTTC; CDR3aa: CSVETTVAYEQYF
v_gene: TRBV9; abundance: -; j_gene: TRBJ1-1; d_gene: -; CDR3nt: TGTGCCAGCAGCTCGGGATGGGGGAGGGACACTGAAGCTTTCTTT; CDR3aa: CASSSGWGRDTEAFF
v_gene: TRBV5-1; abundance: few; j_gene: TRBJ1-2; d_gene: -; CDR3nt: TGCGCCAGCTTCGGGGGCATGGGTAACTATGGCTACACCTTC; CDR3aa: CASFGGMGNYGYTF
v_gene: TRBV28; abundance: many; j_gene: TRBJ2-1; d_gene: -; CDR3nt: TGTGCCAGCAGTTTAACAGGCCGGGCCTACAATGAGCAGTTCTTC; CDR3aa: CASSLTGRAYNEQFF
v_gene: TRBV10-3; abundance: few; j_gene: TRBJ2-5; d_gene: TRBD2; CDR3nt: TGTGCCCCCCGGGCTAGCGGGGGAATGGAGACCCAGTACTTC; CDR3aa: CAPRASGGMETQYF
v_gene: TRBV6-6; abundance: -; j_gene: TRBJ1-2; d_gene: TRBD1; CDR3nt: TGTGCCAGCAGTTACTTGGGACAGGGAGACTATGGCTACACCTTC; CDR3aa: CASSYLGQGDYGYTF
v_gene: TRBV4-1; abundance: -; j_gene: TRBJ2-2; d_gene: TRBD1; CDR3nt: TGCGCCAGCAGCCACAACACCGGGACAGAGAACACCGGGGAGCTGTTTTTT; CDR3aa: CASSHNTGTENTGELFF
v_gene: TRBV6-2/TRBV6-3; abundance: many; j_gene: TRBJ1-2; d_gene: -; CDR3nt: TGTGCCAGCAGTTACCCTGAGGCAGGCGGTGGCTACACCTTC; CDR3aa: CASSYPEAGGGYTF